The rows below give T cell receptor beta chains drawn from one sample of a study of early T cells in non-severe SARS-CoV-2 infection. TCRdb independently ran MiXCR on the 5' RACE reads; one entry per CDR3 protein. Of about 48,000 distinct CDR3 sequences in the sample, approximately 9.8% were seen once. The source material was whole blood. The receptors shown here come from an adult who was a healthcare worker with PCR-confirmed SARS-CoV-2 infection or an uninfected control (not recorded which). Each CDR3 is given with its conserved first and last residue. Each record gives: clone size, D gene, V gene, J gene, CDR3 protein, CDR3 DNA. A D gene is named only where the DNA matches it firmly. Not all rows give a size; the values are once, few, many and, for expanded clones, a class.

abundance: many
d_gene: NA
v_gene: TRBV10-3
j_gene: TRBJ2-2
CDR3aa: CAISSKIGGELFF
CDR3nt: TGTGCCATCAGTTCCAAGATCGGCGGGGAGCTGTTTTTT

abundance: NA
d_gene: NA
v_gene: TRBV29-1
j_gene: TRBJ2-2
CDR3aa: CSVARRGGTGELFF
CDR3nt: TGCAGCGTTGCCCGCAGGGGTGGAACCGGGGAGCTGTTTTTT

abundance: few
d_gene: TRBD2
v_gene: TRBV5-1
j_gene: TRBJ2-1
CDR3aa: CASSITPGTSVDEQFF
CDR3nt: TGCGCCAGCAGTATCACTCCCGGGACTAGCGTCGATGAGCAGTTCTTC

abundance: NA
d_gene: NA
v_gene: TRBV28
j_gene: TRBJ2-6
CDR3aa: CASSSISGANVLTF
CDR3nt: TGTGCCAGCAGCTCAATCTCTGGGGCCAACGTCCTGACTTTC

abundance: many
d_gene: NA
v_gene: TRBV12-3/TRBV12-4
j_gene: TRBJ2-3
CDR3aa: CASSLQGGLLDTQYF
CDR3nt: TGTGCCAGCAGTTTACAGGGTGGGCTTTTAGATACGCAGTATTTT

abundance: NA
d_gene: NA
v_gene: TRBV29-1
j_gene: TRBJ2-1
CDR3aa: CSVVDNRVRNEQFF
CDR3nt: TGCAGCGTTGTGGATAACAGGGTTAGGAATGAGCAGTTCTTC

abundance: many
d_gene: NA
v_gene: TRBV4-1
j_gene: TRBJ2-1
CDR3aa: CASSQGSSGSPYNEQFF
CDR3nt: TGCGCCAGCAGCCAAGGTTCTTCGGGTTCGCCCTACAATGAGCAGTTCTTC

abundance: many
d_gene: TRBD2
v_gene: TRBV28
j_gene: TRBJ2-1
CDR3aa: CASSFRAGVTTWLYNEQFF
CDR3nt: TGTGCCAGCAGTTTTCGTGCGGGAGTCACAACCTGGCTCTACAATGAGCAGTTCTTC

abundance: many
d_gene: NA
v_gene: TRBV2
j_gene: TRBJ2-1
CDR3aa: CASSPYSSYNEQFF
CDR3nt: TGTGCCAGCAGTCCTTACAGCTCCTACAATGAGCAGTTCTTC

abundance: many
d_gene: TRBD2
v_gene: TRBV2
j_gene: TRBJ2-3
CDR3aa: CASSVTSGTDTQYF
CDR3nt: TGTGCCAGCAGTGTGACTAGCGGCACAGATACGCAGTATTTT

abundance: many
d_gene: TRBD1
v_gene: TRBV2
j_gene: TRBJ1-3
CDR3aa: CASSYGQGNTIYF
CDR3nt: TGTGCCAGCAGCTACGGACAGGGGAACACCATATATTTT

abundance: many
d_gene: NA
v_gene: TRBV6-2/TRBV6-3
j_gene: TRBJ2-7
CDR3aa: CASSYWGFRNEQYF
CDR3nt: TGTGCCAGCAGTTACTGGGGATTCCGCAACGAGCAGTACTTC

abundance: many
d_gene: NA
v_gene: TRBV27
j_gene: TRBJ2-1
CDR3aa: CASFPRAGMSYNEQFF
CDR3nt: TGTGCCAGTTTCCCCCGGGCGGGGATGTCCTACAATGAGCAGTTCTTC

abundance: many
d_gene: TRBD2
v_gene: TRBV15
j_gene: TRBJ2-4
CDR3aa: CATSRDEGGSIVNIQYF
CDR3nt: TGTGCCACCAGCAGAGATGAGGGCGGGAGTATTGTAAACATTCAGTACTTC

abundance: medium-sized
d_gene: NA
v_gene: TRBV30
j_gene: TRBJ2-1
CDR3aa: CAWSVGYNEQFF
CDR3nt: TGTGCCTGGAGTGTTGGATACAATGAGCAGTTCTTC

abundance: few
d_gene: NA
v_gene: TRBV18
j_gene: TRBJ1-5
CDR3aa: CASSTNNQPQHF
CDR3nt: TGTGCCAGCTCAACCAACAATCAGCCCCAGCATTTT

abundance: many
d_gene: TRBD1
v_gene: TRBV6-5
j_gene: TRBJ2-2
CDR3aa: CASSYPGTGTAGELFF
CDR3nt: TGTGCCAGCAGTTACCCCGGGACAGGGACTGCCGGGGAGCTGTTTTTT

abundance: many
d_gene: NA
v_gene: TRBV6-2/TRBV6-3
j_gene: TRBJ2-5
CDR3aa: CASSSTEAQYF
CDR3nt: TGTGCCAGCAGTTCCACCGAGGCCCAGTACTTC

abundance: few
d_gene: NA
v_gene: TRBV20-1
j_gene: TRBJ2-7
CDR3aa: CSARDQIPEQYF
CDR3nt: TGCAGTGCTAGAGACCAAATCCCCGAGCAGTACTTC

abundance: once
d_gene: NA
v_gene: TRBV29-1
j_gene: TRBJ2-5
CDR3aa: CSVEARETQYF
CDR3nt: TGCAGCGTTGAAGCCCGAGAGACCCAGTACTTC

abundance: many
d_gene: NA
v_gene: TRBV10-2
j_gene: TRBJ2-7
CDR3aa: CASSESGGMAYEQYF
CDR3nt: TGCGCCAGCAGTGAGTCGGGCGGGATGGCCTACGAGCAGTACTTC

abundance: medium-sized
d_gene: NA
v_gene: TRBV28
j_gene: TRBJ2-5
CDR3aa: CASSPDGITQYF
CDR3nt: TGTGCCAGCAGCCCCGACGGAATAACCCAGTACTTC

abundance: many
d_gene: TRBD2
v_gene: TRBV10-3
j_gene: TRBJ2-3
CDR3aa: CAISASGSTDTQYF
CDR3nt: TGTGCCATCAGTGCTAGCGGGAGCACAGATACGCAGTATTTT

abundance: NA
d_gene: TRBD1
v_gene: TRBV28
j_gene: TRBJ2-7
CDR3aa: CASSSQPTGIQQYF
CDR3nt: TGTGCCAGCAGTTCGCAACCGACAGGGATTCAGCAGTACTTC

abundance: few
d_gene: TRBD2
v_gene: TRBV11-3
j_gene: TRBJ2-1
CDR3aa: CASSPLGGSVSEQFF
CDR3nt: TGTGCCAGCAGCCCCCTGGGAGGGAGCGTTAGTGAGCAGTTCTTC

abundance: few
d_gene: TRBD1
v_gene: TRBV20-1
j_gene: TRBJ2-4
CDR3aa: CSASPGQGQKNIQYF
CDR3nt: TGCAGTGCTTCCCCGGGACAGGGTCAGAAGAACATTCAGTACTTC

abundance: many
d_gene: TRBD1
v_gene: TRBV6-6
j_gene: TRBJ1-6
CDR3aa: CATNRQGLDSALHF
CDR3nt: TGTGCCACCAACCGACAGGGGCTGGATTCAGCCCTCCACTTT

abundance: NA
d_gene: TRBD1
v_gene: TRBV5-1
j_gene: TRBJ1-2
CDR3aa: CASSRDRVDGYTF
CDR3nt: TGCGCCAGCAGCCGGGACAGGGTGGATGGCTACACCTTC

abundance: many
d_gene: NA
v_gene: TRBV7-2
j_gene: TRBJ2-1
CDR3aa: CASSHSWDWGNEQFF
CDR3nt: TGTGCCAGCAGTCATAGTTGGGATTGGGGCAATGAGCAGTTCTTC

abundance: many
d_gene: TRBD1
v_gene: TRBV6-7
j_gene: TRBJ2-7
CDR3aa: CASSYSLQGAEYF
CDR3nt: TGTGCCAGCAGTTACTCCCTACAGGGGGCGGAGTACTTC

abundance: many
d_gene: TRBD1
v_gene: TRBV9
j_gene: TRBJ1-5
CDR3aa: CASSKEVGQGRQPQHF
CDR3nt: TGTGCCAGCAGCAAAGAGGTGGGACAGGGGCGTCAGCCCCAGCATTTT

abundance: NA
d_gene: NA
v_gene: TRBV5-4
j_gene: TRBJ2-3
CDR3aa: CASSPRQSPDTQYF
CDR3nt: TGTGCCAGCAGCCCCCGACAGTCGCCAGATACGCAGTATTTT

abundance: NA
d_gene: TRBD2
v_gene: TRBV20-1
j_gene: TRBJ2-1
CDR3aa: CSATSGSFNEQFF
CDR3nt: TGCAGTGCCACTAGCGGGAGTTTCAATGAGCAGTTCTTC

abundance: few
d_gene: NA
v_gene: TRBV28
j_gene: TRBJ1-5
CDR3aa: CASSLWGIGNQPQHF
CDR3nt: TGTGCCAGCAGTTTATGGGGAATTGGCAATCAGCCCCAGCATTTT

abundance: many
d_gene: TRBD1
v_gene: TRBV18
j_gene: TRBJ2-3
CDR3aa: CASSPFPGQRTSADTQYF
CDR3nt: TGTGCCAGCTCACCCTTCCCGGGACAGAGGACCAGCGCAGATACGCAGTATTTT

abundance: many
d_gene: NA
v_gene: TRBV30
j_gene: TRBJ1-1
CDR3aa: CAWTPGFNTEAFF
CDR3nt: TGTGCCTGGACCCCGGGATTTAACACTGAAGCTTTCTTT

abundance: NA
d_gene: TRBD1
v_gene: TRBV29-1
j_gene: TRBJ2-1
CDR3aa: CSVGRGSSYNEQFF
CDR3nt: TGCAGCGTAGGCAGGGGGAGCTCCTACAATGAGCAGTTCTTC

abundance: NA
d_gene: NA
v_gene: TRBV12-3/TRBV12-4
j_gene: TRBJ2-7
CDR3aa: CASRGPRDGGYEQYF
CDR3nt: TGTGCCAGCAGAGGCCCCCGGGACGGCGGCTACGAGCAGTACTTC

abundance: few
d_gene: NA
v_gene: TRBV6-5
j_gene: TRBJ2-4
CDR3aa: CASRPNSAKNIQYF
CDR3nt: TGTGCCAGCAGACCCAATTCAGCCAAAAACATTCAGTACTTC

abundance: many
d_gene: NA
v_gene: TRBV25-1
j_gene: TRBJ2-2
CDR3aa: CASSKYVGVAGELFF
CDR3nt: TGTGCCAGCAGTAAATACGTTGGGGTCGCCGGGGAGCTGTTTTTT

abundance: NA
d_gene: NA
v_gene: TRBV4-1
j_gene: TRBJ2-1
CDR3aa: CASSPTGPEQFF
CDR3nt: TGCGCCAGCAGCCCTACAGGGCCTGAGCAGTTCTTC

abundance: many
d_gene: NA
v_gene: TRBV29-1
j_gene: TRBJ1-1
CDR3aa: CSGYRADGAFF
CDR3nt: TGCAGCGGCTACAGGGCGGATGGAGCTTTCTTT

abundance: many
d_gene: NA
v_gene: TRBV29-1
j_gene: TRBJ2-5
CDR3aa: CSFKGPLAETQYF
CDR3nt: TGCAGCTTTAAAGGGCCCTTGGCGGAGACCCAGTACTTC

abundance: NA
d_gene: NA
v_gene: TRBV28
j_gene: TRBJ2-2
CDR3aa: CASSLGGANTGELFF
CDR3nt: TGTGCCAGCAGTTTGGGCGGTGCGAACACCGGGGAGCTGTTTTTT

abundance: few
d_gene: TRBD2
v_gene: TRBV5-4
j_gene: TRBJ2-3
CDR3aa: CASSLELAGVTDTQYF
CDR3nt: TGTGCCAGCAGCTTGGAGCTAGCGGGAGTCACAGATACGCAGTATTTT

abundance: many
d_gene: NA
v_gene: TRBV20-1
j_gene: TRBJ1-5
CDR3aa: CSAREQGNQPQHF
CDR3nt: TGCAGTGCTAGAGAACAGGGCAATCAGCCCCAGCATTTT

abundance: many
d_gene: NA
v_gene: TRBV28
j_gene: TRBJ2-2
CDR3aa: CASSPTGVGGELFF
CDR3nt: TGTGCCAGCAGTCCTACCGGGGTTGGCGGGGAGCTGTTTTTT

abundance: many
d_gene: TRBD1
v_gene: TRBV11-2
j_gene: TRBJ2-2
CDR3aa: CASCPRVPRTGYSGELFF
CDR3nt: TGTGCCAGCTGCCCTCGGGTACCCCGGACAGGGTATTCCGGGGAGCTGTTTTTT

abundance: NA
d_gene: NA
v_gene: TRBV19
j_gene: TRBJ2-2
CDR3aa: CASSIWPDKGELFF
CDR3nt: TGTGCCAGTAGTATATGGCCCGATAAAGGGGAGCTGTTTTTT

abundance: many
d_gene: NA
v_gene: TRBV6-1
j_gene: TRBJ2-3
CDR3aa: CASSEASASSTDTQYF
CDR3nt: TGTGCCAGCAGTGAGGCATCGGCCTCTAGCACAGATACGCAGTATTTT

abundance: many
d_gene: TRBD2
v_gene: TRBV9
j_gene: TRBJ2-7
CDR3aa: CASSPGTSGAYEQYF
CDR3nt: TGTGCCAGCAGCCCGGGGACTAGCGGGGCCTACGAGCAGTACTTC

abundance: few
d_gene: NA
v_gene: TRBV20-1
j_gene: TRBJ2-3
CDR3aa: CSARDMSTDTQYF
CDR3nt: TGCAGTGCTAGAGATATGAGCACAGATACGCAGTATTTT

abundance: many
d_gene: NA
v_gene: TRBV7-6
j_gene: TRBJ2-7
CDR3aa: CASSLAWADEQYF
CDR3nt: TGTGCCAGCAGCTTAGCGTGGGCTGACGAGCAGTACTTC